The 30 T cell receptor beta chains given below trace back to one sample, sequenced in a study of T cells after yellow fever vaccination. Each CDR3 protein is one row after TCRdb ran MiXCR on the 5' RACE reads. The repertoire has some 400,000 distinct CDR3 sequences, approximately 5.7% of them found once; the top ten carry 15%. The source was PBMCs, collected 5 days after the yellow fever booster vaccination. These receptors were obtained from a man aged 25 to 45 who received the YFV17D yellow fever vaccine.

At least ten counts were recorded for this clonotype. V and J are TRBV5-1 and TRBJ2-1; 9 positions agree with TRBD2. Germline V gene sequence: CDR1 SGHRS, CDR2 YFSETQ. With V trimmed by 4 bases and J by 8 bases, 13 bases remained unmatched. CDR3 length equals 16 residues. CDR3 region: CASSPTGTSNVYEQFF. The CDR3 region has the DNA TGCGCCAGCAGCCCGACCGGGACTAGCAATGTCTATGAGCAGTTCTTC. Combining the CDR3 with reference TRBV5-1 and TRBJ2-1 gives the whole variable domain KAGVTQTPRYLIKTRGQQVTLSCSPISGHRSVSWYQQTPGQGLQFLFEYFSETQRNKGNFPGRFSGRQFSNSRSEMNVSTLELGDSALYLCASSPTGTSNVYEQFFGPGTRLTVL.

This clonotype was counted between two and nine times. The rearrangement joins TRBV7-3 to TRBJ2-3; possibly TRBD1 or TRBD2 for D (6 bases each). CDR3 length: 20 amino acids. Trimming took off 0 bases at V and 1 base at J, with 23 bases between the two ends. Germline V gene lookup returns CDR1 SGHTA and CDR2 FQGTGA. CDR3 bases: TGTGCCAGCAGCTTAACGGGGGGTGGGGGCCTCTCCTCTCGCACAGATACGCAGTATTTT. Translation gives CASSLTGGGGLSSRTDTQYF. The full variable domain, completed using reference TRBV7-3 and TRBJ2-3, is GAGVSQTPSNKVTEKGKYVELRCDPISGHTALYWYRQSLGQGPEFLIYFQGTGAADDSGLPNDRFFAVRPEGSVSTLKIQRTERGDSAVYLCASSLTGGGGLSSRTDTQYFGPGTRLTVL.

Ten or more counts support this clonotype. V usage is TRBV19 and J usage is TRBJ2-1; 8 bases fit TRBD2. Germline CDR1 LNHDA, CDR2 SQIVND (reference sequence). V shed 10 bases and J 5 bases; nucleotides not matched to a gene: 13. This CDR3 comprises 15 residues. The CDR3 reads CATTKHGTRDNEQFF. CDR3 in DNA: TGTGCCACTACCAAACACGGGACTAGGGACAATGAGCAGTTCTTC.

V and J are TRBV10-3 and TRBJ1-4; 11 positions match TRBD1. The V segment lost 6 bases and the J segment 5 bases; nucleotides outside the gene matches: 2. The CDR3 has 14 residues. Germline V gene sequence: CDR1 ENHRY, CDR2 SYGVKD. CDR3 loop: CAIRGDRGNEKLFF. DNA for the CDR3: TGTGCCATCAGGGGGGACAGGGGGAATGAAAAACTGTTTTTT.

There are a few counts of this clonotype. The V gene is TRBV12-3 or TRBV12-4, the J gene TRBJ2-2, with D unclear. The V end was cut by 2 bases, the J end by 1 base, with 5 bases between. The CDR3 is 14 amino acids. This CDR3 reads CASSLYRNTGELFF. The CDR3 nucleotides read TGTGCCAGCAGTTTATACAGGAACACCGGGGAGCTGTTTTTT.

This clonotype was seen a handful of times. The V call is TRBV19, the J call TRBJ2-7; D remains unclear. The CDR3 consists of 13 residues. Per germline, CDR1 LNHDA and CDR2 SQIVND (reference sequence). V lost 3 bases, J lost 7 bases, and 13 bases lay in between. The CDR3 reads CASSIRPRWEQYF. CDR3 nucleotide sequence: TGTGCCAGTAGTATTCGGCCCCGATGGGAGCAGTACTTC.

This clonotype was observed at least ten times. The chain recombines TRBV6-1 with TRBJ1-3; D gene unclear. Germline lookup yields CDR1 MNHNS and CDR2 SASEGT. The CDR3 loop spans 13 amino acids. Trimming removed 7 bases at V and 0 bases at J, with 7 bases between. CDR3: CASKAFSGNTIYF. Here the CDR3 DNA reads TGTGCCAGCAAAGCCTTCTCTGGAAACACCATATATTTT.

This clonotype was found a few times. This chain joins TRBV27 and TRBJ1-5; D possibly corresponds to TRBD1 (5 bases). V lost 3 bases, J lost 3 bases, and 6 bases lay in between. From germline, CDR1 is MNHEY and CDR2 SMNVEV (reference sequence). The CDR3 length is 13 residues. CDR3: CASSFGHNQPQHF. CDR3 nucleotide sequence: TGTGCCAGCAGTTTTGGACACAATCAGCCCCAGCATTTT.

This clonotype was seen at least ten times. The CDR3 sequence is CAIYRGSPNTGELFF. The CDR3 DNA follows: TGTGCCATCTACCGGGGCTCTCCGAACACCGGGGAGCTGTTTTTT. The rearrangement uses TRBV12-3 or TRBV12-4 and TRBJ2-2; perhaps D is TRBD1 or TRBD2 (5 bases each). V gave up 10 bases and J gave up 0 bases, with 15 bases separating them. The CDR3 runs to 15 residues.

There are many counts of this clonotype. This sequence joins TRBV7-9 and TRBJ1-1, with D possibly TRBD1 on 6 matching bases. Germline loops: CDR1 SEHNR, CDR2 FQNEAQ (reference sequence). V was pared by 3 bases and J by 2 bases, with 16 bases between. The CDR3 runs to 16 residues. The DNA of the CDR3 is TGTGCCAGCAGCTTTTTACAGGGTATTGGAAACACTGAAGCTTTCTTT. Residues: CASSFLQGIGNTEAFF.

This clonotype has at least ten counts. The CDR3 DNA reads as TGTGCCAGCAGCCGATCTGGAGCGGTCTCCTACAATGAGCAGTTCTTC. Translated: CASSRSGAVSYNEQFF. The chain couples TRBV7-2 to TRBJ2-1, with a tentative D call TRBD2 (5 bases). The CDR3 contains 16 residues. Germline V gene lookup returns CDR1 SGHTA and CDR2 FQGNSA. The ends were cut back, 5 bases at V and 0 bases at J, with 14 bases in the middle. Drawing the rest from reference TRBV7-2 and TRBJ2-1, the complete variable domain is GAGVSQSPSNKVTEKGKDVELRCDPISGHTALYWYRQSLGQGLEFLIYFQGNSAPDKSGLPSDRFSAERTGGSVSTLTIQRTQQEDSAVYLCASSRSGAVSYNEQFFGPGTRLTVL.

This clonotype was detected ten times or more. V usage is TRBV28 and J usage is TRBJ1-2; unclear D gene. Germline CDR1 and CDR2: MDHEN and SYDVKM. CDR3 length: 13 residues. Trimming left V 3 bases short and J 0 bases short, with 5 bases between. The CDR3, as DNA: TGTGCCAGCAGTTTCGCTTCTAACTATGGCTACACCTTC. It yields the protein CASSFASNYGYTF.

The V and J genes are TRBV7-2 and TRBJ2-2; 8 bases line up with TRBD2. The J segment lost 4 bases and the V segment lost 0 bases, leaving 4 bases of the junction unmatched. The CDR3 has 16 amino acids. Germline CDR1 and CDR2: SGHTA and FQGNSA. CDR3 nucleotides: TGTGCCAGCAGCTTAGCGCAGAGCGGGGGCACCGGGGAGCTGTTTTTT. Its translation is CASSLAQSGGTGELFF.

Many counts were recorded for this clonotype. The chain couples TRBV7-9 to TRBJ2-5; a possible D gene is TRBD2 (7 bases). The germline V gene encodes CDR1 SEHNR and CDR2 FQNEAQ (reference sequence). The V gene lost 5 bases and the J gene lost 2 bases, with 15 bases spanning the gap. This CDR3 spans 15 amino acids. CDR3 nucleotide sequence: TGTGCCAGCAGCCCGAGGGGGGGGCTTCAAGAGACCCAGTACTTC. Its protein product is CASSPRGGLQETQYF.

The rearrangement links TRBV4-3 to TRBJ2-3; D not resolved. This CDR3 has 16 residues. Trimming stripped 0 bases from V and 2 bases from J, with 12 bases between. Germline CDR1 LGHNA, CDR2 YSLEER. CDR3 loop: CASSQEKTHPTDTQYF. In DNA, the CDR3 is TGCGCCAGCAGCCAAGAAAAGACACATCCCACAGATACGCAGTATTTT.

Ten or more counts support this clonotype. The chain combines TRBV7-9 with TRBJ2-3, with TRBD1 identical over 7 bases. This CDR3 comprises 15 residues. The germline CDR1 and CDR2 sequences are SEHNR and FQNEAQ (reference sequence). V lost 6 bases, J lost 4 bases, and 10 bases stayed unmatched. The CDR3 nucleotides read TGTGCCAGCAGGACGAGGGGGCCTAGGGCAGATACGCAGTATTTT. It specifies CASRTRGPRADTQYF.

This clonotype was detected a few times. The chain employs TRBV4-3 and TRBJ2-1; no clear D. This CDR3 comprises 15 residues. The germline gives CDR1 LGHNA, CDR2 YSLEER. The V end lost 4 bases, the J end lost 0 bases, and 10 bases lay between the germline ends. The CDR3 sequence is CASSRSRISYNEQFF. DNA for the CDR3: TGCGCCAGCAGCCGGTCACGAATCTCCTACAATGAGCAGTTCTTC.

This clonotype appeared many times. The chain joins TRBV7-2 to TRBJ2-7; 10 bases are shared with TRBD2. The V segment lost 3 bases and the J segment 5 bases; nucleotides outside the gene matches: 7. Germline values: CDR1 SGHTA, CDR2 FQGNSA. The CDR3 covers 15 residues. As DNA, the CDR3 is TGTGCCAGCAGCTTTAGTCGCCTAGCGGGAGACGAGCAGTACTTC. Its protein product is CASSFSRLAGDEQYF.

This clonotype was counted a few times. This CDR3 is CSATVGQGTGELFF. Written as DNA, the CDR3 is TGCAGTGCTACGGTGGGGCAGGGGACCGGGGAGCTGTTTTTT. The chain couples TRBV20-1 to TRBJ2-2, with D tentatively TRBD1 (6 bases). Germline V gene lookup returns CDR1 DFQATT and CDR2 SNEGSKA (reference sequence). There are 14 residues in the CDR3. The V gene lost 4 bases and the J gene lost 5 bases, with 14 bases spanning the gap.

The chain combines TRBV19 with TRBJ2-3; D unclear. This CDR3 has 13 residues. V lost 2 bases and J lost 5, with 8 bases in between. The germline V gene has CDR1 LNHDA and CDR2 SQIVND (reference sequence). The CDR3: CASSISGVDTQYF. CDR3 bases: TGTGCCAGTAGTATATCGGGCGTAGATACGCAGTATTTT. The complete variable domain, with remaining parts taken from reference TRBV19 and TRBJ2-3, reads DGGITQSPKYLFRKEGQNVTLSCEQNLNHDAMYWYRQDPGQGLRLIYYSQIVNDFQKGDIAEGYSVSREKKESFPLTVTSAQKNPTAFYLCASSISGVDTQYFGPGTRLTVL.

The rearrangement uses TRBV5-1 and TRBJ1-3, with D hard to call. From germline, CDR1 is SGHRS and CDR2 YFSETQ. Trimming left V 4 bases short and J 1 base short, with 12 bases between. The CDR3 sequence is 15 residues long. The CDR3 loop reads CASSSGGGSGNTIYF. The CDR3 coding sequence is TGCGCCAGCAGCAGTGGAGGAGGTTCTGGAAACACCATATATTTT.

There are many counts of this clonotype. CDR3 sequence (DNA): TGTGCCAGCAACCCTCGGGGGGGACTAGCGGTCTCCTACAATGAGCAGTTCTTC. It translates to CASNPRGGLAVSYNEQFF. The rearrangement links TRBV11-2 to TRBJ2-1; 11 bases agree with TRBD2. V lost 7 bases, J lost 0 bases, and 11 bases stayed unmatched. This CDR3 has 18 residues. Looked up from germline, CDR1 is SGHAT and CDR2 is FQNNGV.

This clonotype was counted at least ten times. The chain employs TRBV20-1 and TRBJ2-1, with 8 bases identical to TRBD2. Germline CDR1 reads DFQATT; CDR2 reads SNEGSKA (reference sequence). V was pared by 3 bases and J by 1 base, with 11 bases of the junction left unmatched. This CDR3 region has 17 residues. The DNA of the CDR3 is TGCAGTGCTAGTTGGATCCGGGCGGGAGGTTCCTACAATGAGCAGTTCTTC. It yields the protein CSASWIRAGGSYNEQFF.

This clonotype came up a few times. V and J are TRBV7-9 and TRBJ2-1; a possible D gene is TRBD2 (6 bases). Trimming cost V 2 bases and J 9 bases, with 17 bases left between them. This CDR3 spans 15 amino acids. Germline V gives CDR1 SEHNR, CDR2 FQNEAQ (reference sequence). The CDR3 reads CASSLRSGGGFEQFF. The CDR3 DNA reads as TGTGCCAGCAGCTTAAGGAGCGGAGGAGGGTTTGAGCAGTTCTTC.

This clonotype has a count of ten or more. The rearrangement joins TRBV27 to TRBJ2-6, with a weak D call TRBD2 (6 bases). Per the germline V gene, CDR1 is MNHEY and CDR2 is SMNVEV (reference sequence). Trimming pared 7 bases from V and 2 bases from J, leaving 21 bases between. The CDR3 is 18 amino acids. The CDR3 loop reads CASTQRGLAITGANVLTF. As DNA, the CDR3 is TGTGCCAGCACCCAGAGGGGACTCGCAATAACTGGGGCCAACGTCCTGACTTTC.

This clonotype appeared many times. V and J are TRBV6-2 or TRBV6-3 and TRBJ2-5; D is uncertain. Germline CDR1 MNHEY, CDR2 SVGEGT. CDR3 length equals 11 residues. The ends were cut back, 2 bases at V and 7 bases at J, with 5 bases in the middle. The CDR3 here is CASSYHLTQYF. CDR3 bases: TGTGCCAGCAGTTACCACCTGACCCAGTACTTC.

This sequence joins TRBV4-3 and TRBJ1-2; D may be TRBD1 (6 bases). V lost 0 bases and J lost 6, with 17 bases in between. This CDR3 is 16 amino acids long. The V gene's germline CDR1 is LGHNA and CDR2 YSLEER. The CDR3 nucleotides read TGCGCCAGCAGCCAAGATATGGGAACAGGGTTACATGGCTACACCTTC. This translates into CASSQDMGTGLHGYTF.

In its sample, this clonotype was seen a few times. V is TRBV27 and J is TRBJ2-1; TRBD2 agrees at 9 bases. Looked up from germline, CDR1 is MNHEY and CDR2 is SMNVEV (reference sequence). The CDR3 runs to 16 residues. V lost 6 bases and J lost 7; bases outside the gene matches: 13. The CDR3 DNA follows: TGTGCCAGCAGCCTGACTAGCGGAGGGAGGGGGAATGAGCAGTTCTTC. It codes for CASSLTSGGRGNEQFF.

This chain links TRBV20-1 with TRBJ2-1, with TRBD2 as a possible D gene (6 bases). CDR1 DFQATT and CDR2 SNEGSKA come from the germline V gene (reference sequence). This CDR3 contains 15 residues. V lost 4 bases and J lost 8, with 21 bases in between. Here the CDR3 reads CSATPMDGGWDEQFF. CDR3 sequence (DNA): TGCAGTGCTACCCCCATGGATGGGGGGTGGGATGAGCAGTTCTTC.

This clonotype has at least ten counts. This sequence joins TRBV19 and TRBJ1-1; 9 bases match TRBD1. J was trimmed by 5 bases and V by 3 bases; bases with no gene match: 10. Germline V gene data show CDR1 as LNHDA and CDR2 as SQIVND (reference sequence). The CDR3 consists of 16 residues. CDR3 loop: CASSMSGVDRGTEAFF. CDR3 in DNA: TGTGCCAGTAGTATGAGCGGTGTGGACAGGGGTACTGAAGCTTTCTTT.